Given below is one TCR beta chain in context. Its antigen target is currently unknown. Per-base qualities were not stored, and no clone one base away is much larger. This specimen belongs to a study of blood T cell repertoires in COVID-19 (dated by TCRdb to the early 2020s). Concerning the study at large: The collaborator samples originated in the United States, Italy and Spain and spanned the acute and convalescent phases of COVID-19. The material from the prospective study consisted of cDNA or gDNA derived from T cells, B-cell-depleted T cells, or PBMCs. Subjects who had been exposed to COVID-19, were actively infected with it, or had recovered from it provided the deeply sampled blood TCRbeta repertoires that made up the dataset. The repertoires were released in a freely available public database meant as a resource for research on the immune response to SARS-CoV-2. Samples were obtained from the ongoing ImmuneRACE study (first 160 participants) and from over a thousand subjects provided by 6 global collaborators. The sample metadata nearly always contained a de-identified subject ID, COVID-19 status, age in years and sex. Where HLA class I and class II types were available, the types were taken from metadata supplied by the sample provider, not from assay-based typing.

Collaborating institutions collected whole blood in K2EDTA tubes following their own protocols. For TCRbeta analysis, collaborator samples were shipped as frozen whole blood, as isolated PBMCs, or as DNA extracted from either sample type. The CDR3 runs 13 amino acids, cysteine and phenylalanine included. The kept DNA is CDR3 alone, 39 bases in frame from the first base. The junction shows trimming of 0 bases on V and 13 bases on J, plus 16 bases between the germline ends. CDR1 and CDR2 were assigned from the germline V gene as SGHRS and YFSETQ. The investigation overall reported the following: The quantity of clinical and demographic metadata differed by source and by participant and was supplied without curation.

TCRbeta CDR3 regions were amplified from genomic DNA by means of the immunoSEQ Assay, a bias-controlled multiplex PCR. The study's processing was this. The number of nucleated cells in each sample was estimated by amplification of reference gene primers within the assay. To quantify the absolute abundance of each unique TCRbeta CDR3 rearrangement, sequence reads were collapsed and filtered. Productive Simpson clonality was computed per sample as the square root of Simpson's diversity index over productive rearrangements. TCRdb carries this immuneACCESS record with in-frame sequences only. Its versions omit some clonotypes, under half of them owing to an unresolved V gene in the studies checked, with the rest unexplained. V, J and clone size were drawn from that table, and D and trimming were deduced from the DNA. In all, the sample holds 300,000 to 400,000 clones, and more than 75% of those were seen once. The leading ten clones occupy 3% of the sample.

This TCR was sampled from a human donor in a cohort sampled during active COVID-19. The V and J segments used are TRBV5-1 and TRBJ1-2, with a tentative D gene TRBD1 over 5 matching bases. The sequenced sample was peripheral blood. The CDR3 reads CASSLDGGGVRTF. The DNA is TGCGCCAGCAGCTTGGACGGCGGGGGGGTCCGCACCTTC.